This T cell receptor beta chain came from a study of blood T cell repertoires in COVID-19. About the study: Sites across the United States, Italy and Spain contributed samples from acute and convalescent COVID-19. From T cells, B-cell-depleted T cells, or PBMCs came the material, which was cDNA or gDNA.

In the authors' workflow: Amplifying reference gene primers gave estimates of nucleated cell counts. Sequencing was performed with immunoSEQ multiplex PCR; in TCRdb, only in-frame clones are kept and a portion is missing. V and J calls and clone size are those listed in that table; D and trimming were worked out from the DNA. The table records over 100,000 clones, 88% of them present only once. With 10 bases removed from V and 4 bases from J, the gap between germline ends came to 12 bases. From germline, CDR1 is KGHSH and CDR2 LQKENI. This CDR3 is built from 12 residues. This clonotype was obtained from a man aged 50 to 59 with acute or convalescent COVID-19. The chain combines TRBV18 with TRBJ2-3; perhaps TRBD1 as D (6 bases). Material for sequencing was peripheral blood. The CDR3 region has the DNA TGTGCCACTAAACAGGGATCAGATACGCAGTATTTT. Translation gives CATKQGSDTQYF. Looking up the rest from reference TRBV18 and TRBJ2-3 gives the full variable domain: NAGVMQNPRHLVRRRGQEARLRCSPMKGHSHVYWYRQLPEEGLKFMVYLQKENIIDESGMPKERFSAEFPKEGPSILRIQQVVRGDSAAYFCATKQGSDTQYFGPGTRLTVL.